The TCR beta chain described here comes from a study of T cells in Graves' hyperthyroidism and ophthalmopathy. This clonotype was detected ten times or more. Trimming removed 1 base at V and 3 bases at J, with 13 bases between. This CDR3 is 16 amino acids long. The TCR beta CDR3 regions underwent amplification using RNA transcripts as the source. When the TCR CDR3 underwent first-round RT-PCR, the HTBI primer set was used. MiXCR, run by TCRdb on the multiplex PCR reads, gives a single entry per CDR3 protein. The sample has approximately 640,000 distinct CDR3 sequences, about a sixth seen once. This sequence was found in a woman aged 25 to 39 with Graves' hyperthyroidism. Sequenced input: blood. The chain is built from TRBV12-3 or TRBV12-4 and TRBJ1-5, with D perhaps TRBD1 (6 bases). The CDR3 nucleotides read TGTGCCAGCAGTTTAGTCTTCTGGGACACCAATCAGCCCCAGCATTTT. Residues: CASSLVFWDTNQPQHF.